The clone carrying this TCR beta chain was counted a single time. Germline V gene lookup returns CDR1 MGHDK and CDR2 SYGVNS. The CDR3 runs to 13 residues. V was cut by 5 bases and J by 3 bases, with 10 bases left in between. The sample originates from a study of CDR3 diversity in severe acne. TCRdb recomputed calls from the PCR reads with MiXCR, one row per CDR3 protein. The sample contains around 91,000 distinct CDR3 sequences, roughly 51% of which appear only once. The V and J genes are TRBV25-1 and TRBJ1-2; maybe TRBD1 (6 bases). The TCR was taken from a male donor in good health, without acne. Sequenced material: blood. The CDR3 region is CASSRTVDYGYTF. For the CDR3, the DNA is TGTGCCAGCAGTCGGACAGTCGACTATGGCTACACCTTC.